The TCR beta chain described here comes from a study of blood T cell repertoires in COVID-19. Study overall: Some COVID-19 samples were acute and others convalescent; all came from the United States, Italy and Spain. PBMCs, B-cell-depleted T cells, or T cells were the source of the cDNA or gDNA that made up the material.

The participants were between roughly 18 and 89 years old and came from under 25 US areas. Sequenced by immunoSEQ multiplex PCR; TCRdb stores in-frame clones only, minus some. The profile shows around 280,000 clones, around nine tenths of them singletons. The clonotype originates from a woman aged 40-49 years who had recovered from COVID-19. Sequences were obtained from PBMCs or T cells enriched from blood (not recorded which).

Here the CDR3 reads CATADRGGEQFF. The CDR3 bases are TGCGCCACGGCGGACAGGGGGGGTGAGCAGTTCTTC. V gene TRBV5-1 combines with J gene TRBJ2-1; TRBD1 matches at 10 bases. Germline trimming cut 9 bases from V and 9 bases from J; bases unmatched to any gene: 6. Per the germline V gene, CDR1 is SGHRS and CDR2 is YFSETQ. The CDR3 sequence is 12 residues long.